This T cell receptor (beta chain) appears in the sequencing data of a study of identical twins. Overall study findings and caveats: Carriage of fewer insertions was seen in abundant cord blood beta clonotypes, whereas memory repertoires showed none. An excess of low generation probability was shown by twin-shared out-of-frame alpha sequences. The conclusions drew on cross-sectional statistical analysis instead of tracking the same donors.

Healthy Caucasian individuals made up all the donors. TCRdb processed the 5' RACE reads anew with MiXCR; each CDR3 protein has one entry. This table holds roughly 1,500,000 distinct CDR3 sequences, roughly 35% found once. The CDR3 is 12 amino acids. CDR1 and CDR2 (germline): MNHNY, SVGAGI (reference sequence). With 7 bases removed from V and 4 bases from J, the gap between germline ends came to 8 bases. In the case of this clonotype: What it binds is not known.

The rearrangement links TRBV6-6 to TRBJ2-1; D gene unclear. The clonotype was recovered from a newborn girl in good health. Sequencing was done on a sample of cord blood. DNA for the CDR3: TGTGCCAGCAATAGGGAATACAATGAGCAGTTCTTC. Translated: CASNREYNEQFF.